The 17 T cell receptor beta chains below all came from one sample that was sequenced in a study of cytomegalovirus exposure and HLA in healthy donors. 13 Jbeta primers and 60 Vbeta primers were used for the PCR. Assay used: immunoSEQ multiplex PCR; TCRdb lists only in-frame clones, some missing. The sample contains more than 55,000 clones, approximately 83% of which appear only once. The sequencing sample was made of PBMCs. All receptors come from a human donor in good health.

The chain carries TRBV28 and TRBJ1-5; D may be TRBD1 (5 bases). This CDR3 has 14 residues. Per the germline V gene, CDR1 is MDHEN and CDR2 is SYDVKM. V lost 7 bases to trimming and J lost 1 base, with 11 bases between them. CDR3 in amino acids: CASTMGGSNQPQHF. CDR3 sequence (DNA): TGTGCCAGCACCATGGGGGGAAGCAATCAGCCCCAGCATTTT.

The chain recombines TRBV19 with TRBJ1-5; D unclear. The CDR3 has 16 residues. V gave up 5 bases and J gave up 0 bases, with 14 bases separating them. The germline V gene encodes CDR1 LNHDA and CDR2 SQIVND (reference sequence). The CDR3 reads CASSLRGFPSNQPQHF. In DNA, the CDR3 is TGTGCCAGTAGTCTTAGAGGGTTCCCTAGCAATCAGCCCCAGCATTTT.

The chain is built from TRBV4-1 and TRBJ2-7; weak D call: TRBD2 (5 bases). V was trimmed by 4 bases and J by 3 bases, leaving 16 bases between them. CDR3 length equals 15 residues. CDR1 and CDR2 from the germline V gene are MGHRA and YSYEKL. CDR3: CASSPQPGGDYEQYF. In nucleotides, the CDR3 is TGCGCCAGCAGCCCCCAACCCGGAGGAGACTACGAGCAGTACTTC.

The rearrangement links TRBV7-3 to TRBJ2-5; TRBD1 matches at 7 bases. Germline loops: CDR1 SGHTA, CDR2 FQGTGA. The CDR3 is 16 amino acids. The V and J ends lost 5 bases and 2 bases, in that order; junction bases with no gene match: 11. The CDR3 DNA is TGTGCCAGCAGCCGTAGGACAGGTGGGACACAAGAGACCCAGTACTTC. Translated, it gives CASSRRTGGTQETQYF.

A few counts support this clone. V is TRBV2 and J is TRBJ2-5; 7 bases are a match to TRBD1. CDR1 SNHLY and CDR2 FYNNEI come from the germline V gene. V lost 7 bases and J lost 3; bases outside the gene matches: 5. The length of the CDR3 is 13 residues. For the CDR3, the DNA is TGTGCCAGCAACAGGGGAGAAGAAGAGACCCAGTACTTC. It translates to CASNRGEEETQYF.

This clone was detected a few times. The gene calls are TRBV29-1 and TRBJ2-7; 7 bases match TRBD1. Unmatched junction bases numbered 7, after V lost 7 bases and J lost 4 bases. CDR3 length: 12 amino acids. Germline V gene sequence: CDR1 SQVTM, CDR2 ANQGSEA. In DNA form, the CDR3 reads TGCAGCGCCGGGACAGAGATGTACGAGCAGTACTTC. This encodes CSAGTEMYEQYF.

The chain uses TRBV21-1 and TRBJ1-5; the table's D gene call, TRBD1, was not cross checked with the DNA. TRBV21-1 is a recognized pseudogene. CDR3 length: 19 residues. CDR3 bases: TGTGCCAGCATCCAGTCGGCCTCCCGCGACGTGGGGCGAAATCAGCCCCAGCATTTT. This sequence encodes CASIQSASRDVGRNQPQHF.

The V call is TRBV2, the J call TRBJ1-5; TRBD1 is a possible D gene (5 bases). CDR3 length: 14 residues. Per the germline V gene, CDR1 is SNHLY and CDR2 is FYNNEI. Trimming shortened V by 4 bases and J by 5 bases, and 12 bases separated the two germline ends. The CDR3 region is CASSVTRADQPQHF. The DNA for the CDR3 is TGTGCCAGCAGTGTAACCAGGGCAGATCAGCCCCAGCATTTT.

The chain couples TRBV7-2 to TRBJ2-3, with 7 bases identical to TRBD2. V dropped 2 bases and J dropped 5; count of bases not matched to a gene: 19. The CDR3 is made up of 19 amino acids. Germline loops: CDR1 SGHTA, CDR2 FQGNSA. The CDR3 protein is CASSLNLLQRGKGRDTQYF. The CDR3 DNA follows: TGTGCCAGCAGCTTAAACCTTCTCCAGCGGGGAAAAGGAAGAGATACGCAGTATTTT.

This clone appeared a single time. The V gene is TRBV11-3, the J gene TRBJ2-3; D unclear. Germline V lookup: CDR1 SGHNT, CDR2 YENEEA. CDR3 size: 13 residues. The V gene lost 5 bases and the J gene lost 4 bases, with 10 bases spanning the gap. CDR3 DNA sequence: TGTGCCAGCAGCCCGCGGAACTCAGATACGCAGTATTTT. It specifies CASSPRNSDTQYF.

The V gene is TRBV5-4, the J gene TRBJ2-7, with TRBD1 identical over 9 bases. Germline CDR1 is SGHNT and CDR2 is YYREEE (reference sequence). V shed 4 bases and J 3 bases; nucleotides not matched to a gene: 2. This CDR3 has 13 amino acids. CDR3 residues: CASSRTGDYEQYF. CDR3 in DNA: TGTGCCAGCAGCCGGACAGGGGACTACGAGCAGTACTTC.

The J gene is TRBJ2-1, the V gene TRBV7-6, with 12 bases identical to TRBD2. The CDR3 has 15 amino acids. Looked up from germline, CDR1 is SGHVS and CDR2 is FNYEAQ. V trimming: 5 bases; J trimming: 7 bases; junction bases outside the gene matches: 6. CDR3 residues: CASSPRTSGENEQFF. DNA for the CDR3: TGTGCCAGCAGCCCGCGGACTAGCGGGGAGAATGAGCAGTTCTTC.

The chain joins TRBV7-3 to TRBJ2-2; 11 bases are shared with TRBD2. The length of the CDR3 is 15 residues. V shed 5 bases, J shed 3 bases, and the junction held 2 bases outside the gene matches. Per the germline V gene, CDR1 is SGHTA and CDR2 is FQGTGA. The CDR3 sequence: CASSALAGDTGELFF. The CDR3 DNA is TGTGCCAGCAGCGCACTAGCGGGGGACACCGGGGAGCTGTTTTTT.

V gene TRBV27 combines with J gene TRBJ1-1, with 8 positions matching TRBD1. V shed 1 base and J 4 bases; nucleotides not matched to a gene: 5. The CDR3 contains 15 residues. The germline gives CDR1 MNHEY, CDR2 SMNVEV (reference sequence). CDR3: CASSLLQGVSTEAFF. In DNA form, the CDR3 reads TGTGCCAGCAGTTTATTACAGGGGGTGAGCACTGAAGCTTTCTTT.

CDR3 DNA: TGTGCCAGTATGTTGGCGAACACTGAAGCTTTCTTT. Its protein is CASMLANTEAFF. V gene TRBV19 combines with J gene TRBJ1-1; unclear D gene. Looked up from germline, CDR1 is LNHDA and CDR2 is SQIVND (reference sequence). Trimming pared 7 bases from V and 1 base from J, leaving 7 bases between. CDR3 length equals 12 residues.

This clone was found once. The CDR3 DNA sequence: TGTGCCAGCAGCTTTGGGCGGGGGGGTAAGGCCCTGAGGGAGACCCAGTACTTC. This encodes CASSFGRGGKALRETQYF. The chain employs TRBV7-9 and TRBJ2-5, with TRBD2 matching 9 bases. The germline gives CDR1 SEHNR, CDR2 FQNEAQ (reference sequence). With 3 bases clipped from V and 5 bases from J, the junction kept 16 bases outside the gene matches. This CDR3 region has 18 residues.

The rearrangement uses TRBV6-6 and TRBJ2-7, with 8 bases that match TRBD1. The length of the CDR3 is 13 residues. Trimming at V came to 8 bases and at J to 5 bases, leaving 8 bases not matched to a gene. The V gene's germline CDR1 is MNHNY and CDR2 SVGAGI (reference sequence). CDR3 in amino acids: CASSQTGVNEQYF. In nucleotides, the CDR3 is TGTGCCAGCTCACAGACAGGGGTCAACGAGCAGTACTTC.